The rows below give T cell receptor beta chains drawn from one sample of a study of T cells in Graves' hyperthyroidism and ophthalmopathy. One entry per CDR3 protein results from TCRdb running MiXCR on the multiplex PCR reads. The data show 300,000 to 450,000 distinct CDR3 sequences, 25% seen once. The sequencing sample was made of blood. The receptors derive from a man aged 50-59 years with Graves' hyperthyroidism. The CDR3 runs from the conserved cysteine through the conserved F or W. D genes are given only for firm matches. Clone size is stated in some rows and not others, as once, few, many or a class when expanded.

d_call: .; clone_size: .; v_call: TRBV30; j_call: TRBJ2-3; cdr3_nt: TGTGCCTGGAGTGCTGACAAGAGCGCAGATACGCAGTATTTT; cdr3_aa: CAWSADKSADTQYF
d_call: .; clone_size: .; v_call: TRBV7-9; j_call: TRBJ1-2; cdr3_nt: TGTGCCAGCAGCTTAATCGAACGGTACTATGGCTACACCTTC; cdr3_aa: CASSLIERYYGYTF
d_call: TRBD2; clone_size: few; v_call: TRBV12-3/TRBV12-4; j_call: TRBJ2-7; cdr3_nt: TGTGCCAGCATTGGGACTAGCGGGCGCAACTCCTACGAGCAGTACTTC; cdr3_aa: CASIGTSGRNSYEQYF
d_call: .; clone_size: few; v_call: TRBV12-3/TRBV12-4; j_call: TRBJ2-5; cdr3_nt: TGTGCCAGCACCCCGAGAGGGGCTAGCTATCTAGAGACCCAGTACTTC; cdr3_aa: CASTPRGASYLETQYF
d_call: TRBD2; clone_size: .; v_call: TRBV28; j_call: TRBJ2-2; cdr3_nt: TGTGTCAGCAGCGGGGAGGGGAACACCGGGGAGCTGTTTTTT; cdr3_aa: CVSSGEGNTGELFF
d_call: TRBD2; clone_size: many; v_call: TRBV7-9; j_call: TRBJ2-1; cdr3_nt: TGTGCCAGCAGTTCTTATATAACTAGCGGGACCGATGAGCAGTTCTTC; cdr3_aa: CASSSYITSGTDEQFF
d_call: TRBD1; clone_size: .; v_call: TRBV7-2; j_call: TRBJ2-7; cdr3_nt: TGTGCCAGCAGCTCCCGGACAGGGGGCCGCTACGAGCAGTACTTC; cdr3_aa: CASSSRTGGRYEQYF
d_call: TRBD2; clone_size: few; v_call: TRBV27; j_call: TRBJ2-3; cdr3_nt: TGTGCCAGCACCGTAAGACTAGCGGGCCCGGGGGACACAGATACGCAGTATTTT; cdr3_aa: CASTVRLAGPGDTDTQYF
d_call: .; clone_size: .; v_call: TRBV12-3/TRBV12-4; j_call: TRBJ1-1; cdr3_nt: TGTGCCAGCACCTGGGAAGGGAACACTGAAGCTTTCTTT; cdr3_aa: CASTWEGNTEAFF
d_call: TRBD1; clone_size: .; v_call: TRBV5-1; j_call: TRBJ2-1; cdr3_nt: TGCGCCAGCACCTTCACAGGGGCGGGCAATGAGCAGTTCTTC; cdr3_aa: CASTFTGAGNEQFF
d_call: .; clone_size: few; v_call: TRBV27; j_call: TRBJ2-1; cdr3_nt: TGTGCCAGCAGTCCCGGGACAAGACTAGTTGATGAGCAGTTCTTC; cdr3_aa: CASSPGTRLVDEQFF
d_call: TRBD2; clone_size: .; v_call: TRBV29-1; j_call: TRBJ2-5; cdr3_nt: TGCAGCGTTGGGACTAGCCGGGAGACCCAGTACTTC; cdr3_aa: CSVGTSRETQYF
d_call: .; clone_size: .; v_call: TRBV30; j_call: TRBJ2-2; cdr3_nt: TGTGCCTGGAGTGTATACGGGAGAGGGGCCGGGGAGCTGTTTTTT; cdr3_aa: CAWSVYGRGAGELFF
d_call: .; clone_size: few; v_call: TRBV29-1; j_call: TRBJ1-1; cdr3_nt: TGCAGCGCCCGGGGGACTGAAGCTTTCTTT; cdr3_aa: CSARGTEAFF
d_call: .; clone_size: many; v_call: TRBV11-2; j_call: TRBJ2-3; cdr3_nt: TGTGCCAGCAGCTTAGATCTAGGAGATACGCAGTATTTT; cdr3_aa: CASSLDLGDTQYF
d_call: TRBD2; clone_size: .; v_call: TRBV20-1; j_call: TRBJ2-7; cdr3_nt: TGCAGTGCTAGTAAATCGGGGGGAGGACGACCCGAGCAGTACTTC; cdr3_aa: CSASKSGGGRPEQYF
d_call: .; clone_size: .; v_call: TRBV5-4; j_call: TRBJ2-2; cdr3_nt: TGTGCCAGCAGCGCGGGGGCTTTGGACACCGGGGAGCTGTTTTTT; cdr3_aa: CASSAGALDTGELFF
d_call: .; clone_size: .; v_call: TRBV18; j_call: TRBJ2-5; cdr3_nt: TGTGCCAGCTCACCACCTAGCGAGGAGACCCAGTACTTC; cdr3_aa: CASSPPSEETQYF
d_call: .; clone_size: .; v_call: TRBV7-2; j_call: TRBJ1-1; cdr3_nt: TGTGCCAGCAGCTTATCCGGGGCAGGGTACACTGAAGCTTTCTTT; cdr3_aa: CASSLSGAGYTEAFF
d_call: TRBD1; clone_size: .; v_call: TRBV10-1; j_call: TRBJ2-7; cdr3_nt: TGCGCCAGCAGCCGGGACAGTGCTTACGAGCAGTACTTC; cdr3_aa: CASSRDSAYEQYF
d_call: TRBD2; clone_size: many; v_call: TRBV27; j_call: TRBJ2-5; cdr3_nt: TGTGCCAGCAGTTTATGGTCATCGGCGGGAGGGGGAGAGACCCAGTACTTC; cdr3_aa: CASSLWSSAGGGETQYF
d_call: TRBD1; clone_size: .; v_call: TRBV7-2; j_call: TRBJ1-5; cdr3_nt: TGTGCCAGCAGCGACCGGACAGGGCACAATCAGCCCCAGCATTTT; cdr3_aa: CASSDRTGHNQPQHF
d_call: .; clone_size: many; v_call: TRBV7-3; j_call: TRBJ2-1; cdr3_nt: TGTGCCAGCAGCTTCCAGCTCCCCTATGAGCAGTTCTTC; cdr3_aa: CASSFQLPYEQFF